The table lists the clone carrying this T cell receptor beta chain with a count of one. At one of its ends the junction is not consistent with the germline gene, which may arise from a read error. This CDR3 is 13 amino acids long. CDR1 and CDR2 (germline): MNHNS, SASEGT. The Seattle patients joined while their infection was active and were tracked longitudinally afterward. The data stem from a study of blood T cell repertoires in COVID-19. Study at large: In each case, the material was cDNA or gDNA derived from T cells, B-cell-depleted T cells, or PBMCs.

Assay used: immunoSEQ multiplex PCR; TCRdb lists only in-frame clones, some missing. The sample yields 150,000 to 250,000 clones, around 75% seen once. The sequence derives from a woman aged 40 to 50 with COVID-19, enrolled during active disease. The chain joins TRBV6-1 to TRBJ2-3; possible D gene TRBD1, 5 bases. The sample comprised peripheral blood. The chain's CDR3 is CASSDVTAPSKGF. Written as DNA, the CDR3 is TGTGCCAGCAGTGACGTGACAGCTCCCTCTAAGGGGTTT.